The 21 T cell receptor beta chains below were found in one sample sequenced in a study of response to subunit inactivated influenza vaccine. TCRdb reanalysed the RT-PCR reads using MiXCR and keeps one entry per CDR3 protein. The sample holds hundreds of thousands of distinct CDR3 sequences, roughly 13% seen once. The input for sequencing was PBMCs from blood, taken 14 days before vaccination. The receptors stem from a man over 45 who received an inactivated influenza vaccine.

This clonotype was detected ten times or more. The chain carries TRBV6-1 and TRBJ2-3; D perhaps matches TRBD1 (5 bases). The CDR3 contains 15 residues. Germline assignment: CDR1 MNHNS and CDR2 SASEGT. Trimming left V 4 bases short and J 0 bases short, with 11 bases between. CDR3 coding DNA: TGTGCCAGCAGTGGGATACAGGTTAGCACAGATACGCAGTATTTT. This encodes CASSGIQVSTDTQYF.

This clonotype turned up a few times. V and J are TRBV28 and TRBJ2-7, with 8 positions matching TRBD1. Germline V gene data show CDR1 as MDHEN and CDR2 as SYDVKM. V trimming: 6 bases; J trimming: 3 bases; junction bases outside the gene matches: 16. There are 17 residues in the CDR3. CDR3 region: CASSPLIPRTGIYEQYF. For the CDR3, the DNA is TGTGCCAGCAGCCCATTAATCCCCCGGACAGGGATCTACGAGCAGTACTTC.

The chain joins TRBV7-6 to TRBJ1-4, with 10 positions matching TRBD1. With 5 bases clipped from V and 6 bases from J, the junction kept 12 bases outside the gene matches. The CDR3 has 17 residues. Germline V gene data show CDR1 as SGHVS and CDR2 as FNYEAQ. CDR3 nucleotides: TGTGCCAGCAGCCGCCCTAGAGATGGACAGGGGGATGAAAAACTGTTTTTT. This gives the protein CASSRPRDGQGDEKLFF.

This clonotype was detected only a few times. The V gene is TRBV5-1, the J gene TRBJ1-6; D gene unclear. Germline assignment: CDR1 SGHRS and CDR2 YFSETQ. Trimming left V 0 bases short and J 4 bases short, with 5 bases between. The CDR3 is 14 amino acids. CDR3 DNA: TGCGCCAGCAGCTTGGCCGGATATAATTCACCCCTCCACTTT. As protein: CASSLAGYNSPLHF.

This clonotype was found a few times. The V call is TRBV6-5, the J call TRBJ2-1, with D uncertain. Germline CDR1 reads MNHEY; CDR2 reads SVGAGI. The CDR3 totals 17 residues. V lost 2 bases and J lost 6, with 20 bases in between. This chain's CDR3 is CASSYGNRVTYGNEQFF. DNA for the CDR3: TGTGCCAGCAGTTACGGGAACCGGGTTACGTACGGCAATGAGCAGTTCTTC.

This rearrangement joins TRBV5-1 to TRBJ1-4; D might be TRBD1 (6 bases). CDR1 is SGHRS, CDR2 YFSETQ, per germline. V lost 6 bases and J lost 4, with 13 bases in between. This CDR3 spans 14 amino acids. The CDR3 DNA sequence: TGCGCCAGCACCGGACAGAGTTTTAATGAAAAACTGTTTTTT. Translation gives CASTGQSFNEKLFF.

The CDR3 protein is CASSPPSGGSTDTQYF. Written as DNA, the CDR3 is TGTGCCAGCTCACCACCCAGCGGGGGTAGCACAGATACGCAGTATTTT. The rearrangement links TRBV18 to TRBJ2-3; 8 bases align to TRBD2. The V gene's germline CDR1 is KGHSH and CDR2 LQKENI. The CDR3 covers 16 residues. Trimming removed 0 bases from V and 0 bases from J; junction bases left unmatched: 2.

This clonotype has a handful of counts. DNA of the CDR3: TGCAGTGCTAGAGACTATCTGGGTGGCCACGAGCAGTACTTC. This translates into CSARDYLGGHEQYF. The chain is built from TRBV20-1 and TRBJ2-7; D is undetermined. Germline lookup yields CDR1 DFQATT and CDR2 SNEGSKA (reference sequence). The CDR3 consists of 14 residues. V was clipped by 0 bases and J by 5 bases, with 14 bases between them.

This clonotype was found a few times. The chain carries TRBV5-5 and TRBJ2-5; 7 nucleotides agree with TRBD2. Trimming took 3 bases from V and 1 from J; bases not matched to a gene: 9. Per the germline V gene, CDR1 is SGHKS and CDR2 is YYEKEE (reference sequence). The CDR3 length is 16 residues. The chain's CDR3 is CASSSHVGGPQETQYF. As DNA, the CDR3 is TGTGCCAGCAGCTCCCATGTGGGAGGGCCCCAAGAGACCCAGTACTTC.

The chain links TRBV27 to TRBJ2-1; D not certain. Germline V gene data show CDR1 as MNHEY and CDR2 as SMNVEV (reference sequence). The CDR3 covers 15 residues. The V and J ends lost 0 bases and 0 bases respectively, with 6 bases between them. CDR3 nucleotide sequence: TGTGCCAGCAGTTTATCAGGGATCTCCTACAATGAGCAGTTCTTC. Protein: CASSLSGISYNEQFF.

The chain combines TRBV20-1 with TRBJ2-5, with 8 bases matching TRBD1. V lost 0 bases to trimming and J lost 5 bases; unmatched junction nucleotides: 8. Germline V gene sequence: CDR1 DFQATT, CDR2 SNEGSKA (reference sequence). CDR3 size: 15 residues. The CDR3 region has the DNA TGCAGTGCTAGAGAATGGGCAGGGGGCCAGGAGACCCAGTACTTC. Translation: CSAREWAGGQETQYF.

This clonotype was counted a few times. This chain connects TRBV25-1 to TRBJ2-3; D is perhaps TRBD1 or TRBD2 (6 bases each). V was clipped by 7 bases and J by 11 bases, with 19 bases between them. The CDR3 runs to 13 residues. Germline assignment: CDR1 MGHDK and CDR2 SYGVNS. The CDR3 region is CASTVGGHWGQYF. As DNA, the CDR3 is TGTGCCAGCACGGTCGGGGGACATTGGGGGCAGTATTTT. Variable domain in full (rest from reference TRBV25-1 and TRBJ2-3): EADIYQTPRYLVIGTGKKITLECSQTMGHDKMYWYQQDPGMELHLIHYSYGVNSTEKGDLSSESTVSRIRTEHFPLTLESARPSHTSQYLCASTVGGHWGQYFGPGTRLTVL.

This clonotype was seen only a few times. The gene calls are TRBV7-8 and TRBJ2-3; 11 bases agree with TRBD2. Looked up from germline, CDR1 is SGHVS and CDR2 is FQNEAQ. The CDR3 is made up of 17 amino acids. The ends lost 1 base at V and 1 base at J; junction bases unmatched: 4. The CDR3 nucleotides read TGTGCCAGCAGCTTAGGAATAGCGGGGGGGGGCACAGATACGCAGTATTTT. Translation: CASSLGIAGGGTDTQYF. Using reference TRBV7-8 and TRBJ2-3 for the parts outside the CDR3, the full variable domain is GAGVSQSPRYKVAKRGQDVALRCDPISGHVSLFWYQQALGQGPEFLTYFQNEAQLDKSGLPSDRFFAERPEGSVSTLKIQRTQQEDSAVYLCASSLGIAGGGTDTQYFGPGTRLTVL.

This clonotype was seen a few times. The J gene is TRBJ2-3, the V gene TRBV4-3; no firm D call. The CDR3 contains 15 residues. Trimming removed 1 base at V and 0 bases at J, with 8 bases between. CDR1 is LGHNA and CDR2 is YSLEER in the germline V gene. In DNA form, the CDR3 reads TGCGCCAGCAGCCAAGGGATTTTTAGCACAGATACGCAGTATTTT. Translation gives CASSQGIFSTDTQYF.

This clonotype was picked up a small number of times. Here the CDR3 DNA reads TGTGCCATCAGTGATAGGGGGGGAGGAGAGACCCAGTACTTC. Translating gives CAISDRGGGETQYF. This rearrangement joins TRBV10-3 to TRBJ2-5; perhaps TRBD2 as D (7 bases). The germline V gene has CDR1 ENHRY and CDR2 SYGVKD. CDR3 size: 14 residues. The V end lost 3 bases, the J end lost 4 bases, and 12 bases lay between the germline ends.

This clonotype has only a few counts. This sequence joins TRBV4-3 and TRBJ2-1, with D possibly matching TRBD1 (6 bases). Trimming shortened V by 4 bases and J by 5 bases, and 21 bases separated the two germline ends. CDR3 length: 17 residues. The V gene's germline CDR1 is LGHNA and CDR2 YSLEER. CDR3 nucleotides: TGCGCCAGCAGCCCCGAAACAGGGAACGACCCGAACAATGAGCAGTTCTTC. This sequence encodes CASSPETGNDPNNEQFF.

This clonotype was seen a handful of times. The chain links TRBV30 to TRBJ2-1, with D possibly matching TRBD2 (6 bases). This CDR3 contains 18 residues. Germline CDR1 GTSNPN, CDR2 SVGIG (reference sequence). V was clipped by 5 bases and J by 0 bases, with 23 bases between them. The CDR3 nucleotides are TGTGCCTGGGACAAGGTTGGGCGGGGCGAATTCTCCTACAATGAGCAGTTCTTC. Translation: CAWDKVGRGEFSYNEQFF.

The chain employs TRBV19 and TRBJ1-5; D remains ambiguous. This CDR3 comprises 15 residues. Trimming left V 3 bases short and J 2 bases short, with 11 bases between. Per the germline V gene, CDR1 is LNHDA and CDR2 is SQIVND (reference sequence). CDR3 residues: CASSISWRRNQPQHF. The CDR3, as DNA: TGTGCCAGTAGTATCAGCTGGCGCCGCAATCAGCCCCAGCATTTT.

This clonotype was seen at least ten times. The chain has TRBV7-2 and TRBJ2-1, with D perhaps being TRBD1 or TRBD2 (6 bases each). Deletions cut 2 bases from V and 2 bases from J, with 10 bases between. Germline V CDR1 and CDR2: SGHTA, FQGNSA. The CDR3 is made up of 15 amino acids. As DNA, the CDR3 is TGTGCCAGCAGCTTACTGGGGGGCACCTACAATGAGCAGTTCTTC. Protein product: CASSLLGGTYNEQFF. Using reference TRBV7-2 and TRBJ2-1 for the parts outside the CDR3, the full variable domain is GAGVSQSPSNKVTEKGKDVELRCDPISGHTALYWYRQSLGQGLEFLIYFQGNSAPDKSGLPSDRFSAERTGGSVSTLTIQRTQQEDSAVYLCASSLLGGTYNEQFFGPGTRLTVL.

The chain carries TRBV5-1 and TRBJ1-1; no firm D call. Trimming took 4 bases from V and 4 from J, leaving 14 bases between them. The CDR3 covers 14 residues. Per the germline V gene, CDR1 is SGHRS and CDR2 is YFSETQ. The DNA of the CDR3 is TGCGCCAGCAGCCCGCGGACCGTTTTCACTGAAGCTTTCTTT. Residues: CASSPRTVFTEAFF.

This clonotype was counted many times. The V and J genes are TRBV7-8 and TRBJ2-1; D could derive from TRBD1 or TRBD2 (5 bases each). The germline V gene encodes CDR1 SGHVS and CDR2 FQNEAQ. V lost 2 bases and J lost 5, with 13 bases in between. CDR3 length: 15 residues. The CDR3 sequence is CASSLSSGGDNEQFF. The DNA of the CDR3 is TGTGCCAGCAGCTTATCCTCTGGGGGTGACAATGAGCAGTTCTTC. The full variable domain, rest sourced from reference TRBV7-8 and TRBJ2-1, is GAGVSQSPRYKVAKRGQDVALRCDPISGHVSLFWYQQALGQGPEFLTYFQNEAQLDKSGLPSDRFFAERPEGSVSTLKIQRTQQEDSAVYLCASSLSSGGDNEQFFGPGTRLTVL.